Described below is a single TCR beta chain sequence and its context. Assay: immunoSEQ multiplex PCR; the TCRdb copy retains only in-frame clones and omits some. The sample lists around 56,000 clones, over 75% seen once, with roughly 1.6% in the top ten. This entry is derived from a study of OX40 agonist ivuxolimab in advanced cancers. This TCR came from an adult with an advanced solid tumor such as melanoma, head and neck, liver or kidney cancer. Material: CD4+ or CD8+ T cells sorted from blood, obtained in a trial of the OX40 agonist ivuxolimab.

The CDR3 coding sequence is TGTGCCACCCCCAAAGGGGAAAAACTGTTTTTT. This sequence encodes CATPKGEKLFF. The genes are TRBV21-1 and TRBJ1-4. TRBV21-1 is a pseudogene. The CDR3 extends over 11 amino acids.